Below, 4 T cell receptor beta chains from the same sample are listed, as sequenced in a study of prognosis after radiotherapy for stage I lung cancer. Genomic DNA was subjected to two-round multiplex PCR for amplification of TCR beta CDR3. Gene-specific primers for each TRBV and TRBJ gene drove first-round PCR. TCRdb analysed the multiplex PCR reads with MiXCR anew, one entry per CDR3 protein. Altogether roughly 14,000 distinct CDR3 sequences are present, 25% to 40% being singletons, with the ten largest covering roughly 25%. The specimen comprised PBMCs, sampled before or after stereotactic body radiation therapy (not recorded which). Receptors originate from a donor aged 50 or older with non-small cell lung cancer.

This clonotype has a count of ten or more. The V and J genes are TRBV5-1 and TRBJ2-5; TRBD1 or TRBD2 may be the D gene (6 bases each). The CDR3 consists of 15 residues. V lost 1 base and J 4 bases, leaving 14 bases between the germline ends. The germline V gene has CDR1 SGHRS and CDR2 YFSETQ. The CDR3 region is CASSLSTGRGETQYF. CDR3 bases: TGCGCCAGCAGCTTGTCCACAGGGCGGGGAGAGACCCAGTACTTC.

The rearrangement links TRBV20-1 to TRBJ2-3; perhaps D is TRBD1 or TRBD2 (5 bases each). Trimming pared 0 bases from V and 2 bases from J, leaving 15 bases between. The CDR3 contains 16 residues. The V gene's germline CDR1 is DFQATT and CDR2 SNEGSKA (reference sequence). CDR3 residues: CSARDHMEDNTDTQYF. CDR3 nucleotide sequence: TGCAGTGCTAGAGATCATATGGAGGACAACACAGATACGCAGTATTTT.

With respect to this clonotype: This likely reflects a read error, since a far larger clone is one base away. The chain is built from TRBV6-4 and TRBJ2-3; 8 nucleotides align to TRBD1. The germline V gene has CDR1 MRHNA and CDR2 SNTAGT. J lost 6 bases, V lost 6 bases, and 11 bases had no gene match. The CDR3 runs 15 residues. The CDR3 sequence: CASSASLQGADTQYF. CDR3 in DNA: TGTGCCAGCAGCGCATCTCTCCAGGGGGCGGATACGCAGTATTTT.

Turning to this clonotype: A read error is likely here: a far larger clone is one base away. The chain couples TRBV29-1 to TRBJ2-6; 7 bases are shared with TRBD1. The germline CDR1 and CDR2 sequences are SQVTM and ANQGSEA. V shed 8 bases, J shed 0 bases, and the junction held 7 bases outside the gene matches. This CDR3 has 15 amino acids. This chain's CDR3 is CSRRTGDSGANVLTF. The CDR3 nucleotides are TGCAGCCGGAGGACAGGTGACTCTGGGGCCAACGTCCTGACTTTC.